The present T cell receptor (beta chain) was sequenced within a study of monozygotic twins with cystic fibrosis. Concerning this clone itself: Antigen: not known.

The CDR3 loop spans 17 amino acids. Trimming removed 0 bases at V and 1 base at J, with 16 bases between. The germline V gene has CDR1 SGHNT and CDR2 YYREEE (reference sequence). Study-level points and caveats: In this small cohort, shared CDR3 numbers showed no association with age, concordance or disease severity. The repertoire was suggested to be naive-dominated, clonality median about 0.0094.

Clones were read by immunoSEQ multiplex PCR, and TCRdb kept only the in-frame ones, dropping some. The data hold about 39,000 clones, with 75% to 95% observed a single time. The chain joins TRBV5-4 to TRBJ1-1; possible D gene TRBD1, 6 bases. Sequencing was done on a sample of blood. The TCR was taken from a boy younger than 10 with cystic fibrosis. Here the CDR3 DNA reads TGTGCCAGCAGCTTGGCGTTTGCGGGACACGAGAACACTGAAGCTTTCTTT. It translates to CASSLAFAGHENTEAFF.